This T cell receptor (beta chain) is from a study of blood T cell repertoires in COVID-19. The overall study: There were acute and convalescent COVID-19 samples, and they came from the United States, Italy and Spain.

TCRdb's table, derived via immunoSEQ multiplex PCR, lists solely in-frame clones and lacks some. The table shows approximately 38,000 clones, with 87% occurring only once. V trimming: 8 bases; J trimming: 7 bases; junction bases outside the gene matches: 11. Germline-derived CDR1 and CDR2 are MNHEY and SVGAGI. This CDR3 has 15 residues. Seattle researchers signed up patients amid active infection and tracked them longitudinally. Material: peripheral blood. The chain couples TRBV6-5 to TRBJ2-1; TRBD1 aligns across 10 bases. This TCR derives from a man aged 60 to 69 with COVID-19, enrolled during active disease. This CDR3 is CASRPGTGVVNEQFF. CDR3 DNA sequence: TGTGCCAGCCGCCCCGGGACAGGGGTAGTTAATGAGCAGTTCTTC.